Below are 20 T cell receptor beta chains sequenced from a single sample in a study of blood T cell repertoires in COVID-19. Profiling relied on immunoSEQ multiplex PCR, and the TCRdb table lists in-frame clones only, not all of them. The sample contains some 390,000 clones, around 86% of which appear only once. Sequencing was performed on peripheral blood. These TCRs come from a human donor in a cohort sampled during active COVID-19.

The rearrangement links TRBV19 to TRBJ2-2; D unresolved. V was cut by 1 base and J by 2 bases, with 5 bases left in between. Germline CDR1 is LNHDA and CDR2 is SQIVND (reference sequence). The CDR3 loop spans 14 amino acids. This CDR3 is CASSIVSNTGELFF. The CDR3 region has the DNA TGTGCCAGTAGTATAGTCAGTAACACCGGGGAGCTGTTTTTT.

The J gene is TRBJ2-7, the V gene TRBV4-1; TRBD1 matches 7 bases. The CDR3 runs to 16 residues. The germline V gene has CDR1 MGHRA and CDR2 YSYEKL. The V and J ends lost 2 bases and 3 bases, in that order; junction bases with no gene match: 10. The CDR3: CASSQQTPTGSYEQYF. The CDR3 DNA is TGCGCCAGCAGCCAACAGACCCCGACAGGGAGCTACGAGCAGTACTTC.

The chain is built from TRBV19 and TRBJ1-6, with D maybe TRBD1 (5 bases). The V gene lost 10 bases and the J gene lost 10 bases, with 20 bases spanning the gap. Germline lookup yields CDR1 LNHDA and CDR2 SQIVND (reference sequence). The CDR3 contains 14 residues. The CDR3 bases are TGTGCCACCCAGCGCCAGGGAATAGGCTCACCCCTCCACTTT. Translated: CATQRQGIGSPLHF.

CDR3 DNA: TGTGCCAGCAGCTTAGGAGGTGGGGAAGATACGCAGTATTTT. It yields the protein CASSLGGGEDTQYF. The rearrangement joins TRBV7-3 to TRBJ2-3; TRBD2 might be the D (5 bases). This CDR3 contains 14 residues. Trimming left V 2 bases short and J 5 bases short, with 11 bases between. Looked up from germline, CDR1 is SGHTA and CDR2 is FQGTGA.

The chain has TRBV5-5 and TRBJ2-7; 12 bases are shared with TRBD2. The V segment lost 4 bases and the J segment 0 bases; nucleotides outside the gene matches: 8. This CDR3 is 17 amino acids long. Germline V gene sequence: CDR1 SGHKS, CDR2 YYEKEE (reference sequence). As DNA, the CDR3 is TGTGCCAGCAGCCCTACTAGCGGGAGGTCGAGCTCCTACGAGCAGTACTTC. Its protein is CASSPTSGRSSSYEQYF.

V is TRBV5-8 and J is TRBJ1-4; D might be TRBD1 (5 bases). CDR3 length equals 14 residues. Germline CDR1 is SGHTS and CDR2 is YDEGEE. V was pared by 10 bases and J by 3 bases, with 16 bases between. The CDR3 sequence: CAPTPGGANEKLFF. CDR3 sequence (DNA): TGTGCCCCCACCCCGGGGGGGGCTAATGAAAAACTGTTTTTT.

J is TRBJ1-3 and V is TRBV6-1; D unresolved. V was pared by 3 bases and J by 4 bases, with 16 bases between. This CDR3 has 16 amino acids. Germline values: CDR1 MNHNS, CDR2 SASEGT. In DNA, the CDR3 is TGTGCCAGCAGTGACCTTACAGTAATGAAAGGAAACACCATATATTTT. Residues: CASSDLTVMKGNTIYF.

This clone was picked up many times. The chain uses TRBV7-6 and TRBJ1-3; 10 bases align to TRBD1. CDR1 is SGHVS, CDR2 FNYEAQ, per germline. The CDR3 consists of 18 residues. Trimming removed 5 bases from V and 0 bases from J; junction bases left unmatched: 10. CDR3 DNA sequence: TGTGCCAGCAGCGGACCGACAGGGGGCGACTCCTCTGGAAACACCATATATTTT. Translation gives CASSGPTGGDSSGNTIYF. Looking up the rest from reference TRBV7-6 and TRBJ1-3 gives the full variable domain: GAGVSQSPRYKVTKRGQDVALRCDPISGHVSLYWYRQALGQGPEFLTYFNYEAQQDKSGLPNDRFSAERPEGSISTLTIQRTEQRDSAMYRCASSGPTGGDSSGNTIYFGEGSWLTVV.

This chain uses TRBV19 with TRBJ1-1; 8 positions match TRBD1. After removal of 5 bases from V and 8 bases from J, the junction contained 16 bases not matched to a gene. The CDR3 covers 16 residues. Germline V gene lookup returns CDR1 LNHDA and CDR2 SQIVND (reference sequence). The DNA of the CDR3 is TGTGCCAGTAGTCCCATCCTGGACAGGGCGGGTGGAGAAGCTTTCTTT. Protein product: CASSPILDRAGGEAFF. Filled out from reference TRBV19 and TRBJ1-1, the complete variable domain reads DGGITQSPKYLFRKEGQNVTLSCEQNLNHDAMYWYRQDPGQGLRLIYYSQIVNDFQKGDIAEGYSVSREKKESFPLTVTSAQKNPTAFYLCASSPILDRAGGEAFFGQGTRLTVV.

This chain uses TRBV5-1 with TRBJ2-1; 11 bases align to TRBD2. This CDR3 contains 17 residues. The germline V gene encodes CDR1 SGHRS and CDR2 YFSETQ. V was clipped by 2 bases and J by 8 bases; unmatched bases: 12. CDR3 sequence (DNA): TGCGCCAGCAGCTTAGGACCCTATGGGACTAGCGGATATGAGCAGTTCTTC. It encodes CASSLGPYGTSGYEQFF. Full variable domain (outside the CDR3, taken from reference TRBV5-1 and TRBJ2-1): KAGVTQTPRYLIKTRGQQVTLSCSPISGHRSVSWYQQTPGQGLQFLFEYFSETQRNKGNFPGRFSGRQFSNSRSEMNVSTLELGDSALYLCASSLGPYGTSGYEQFFGPGTRLTVL.

This chain connects TRBV10-2 to TRBJ1-1; D possibly corresponds to TRBD1 (5 bases). Trimming pared 6 bases from V and 0 bases from J, leaving 11 bases between. This CDR3 contains 14 residues. From germline, CDR1 is WSHSY and CDR2 SAAADI. The DNA of the CDR3 is TGCGCCAGCAGAGGCAACAGGTTGAACACTGAAGCTTTCTTT. It codes for CASRGNRLNTEAFF.

V usage is TRBV7-2 and J usage is TRBJ1-3; D unresolved. This CDR3 has 13 amino acids. CDR1 is SGHTA, CDR2 FQGNSA, per germline. Trimming took off 4 bases at V and 2 bases at J, with 6 bases between the two ends. The CDR3 sequence is CASSSSPGNTIYF. Written as DNA, the CDR3 is TGTGCCAGCAGCTCCTCCCCTGGAAACACCATATATTTT.

The genes are TRBV28 and TRBJ1-3; D call uncertain. The CDR3 extends over 14 amino acids. Trimming stripped 7 bases from V and 1 base from J, with 11 bases between. CDR1 is MDHEN and CDR2 is SYDVKM in the germline V gene. This CDR3 is CASTNHGSGNTIYF. As DNA, the CDR3 is TGTGCCAGCACCAACCACGGGTCTGGAAACACCATATATTTT.

This chain links TRBV3-1 (or the pseudogene TRBV3-2) with TRBJ1-3; D uncertain. Trimming removed 0 bases from V and 0 bases from J, with 6 bases in between. Germline V CDR1 and CDR2: LGHDT, YNNKEL (reference sequence). This CDR3 is built from 15 residues. The DNA for the CDR3 is TGTGCCAGCAGCCAAGACGGGTACTCTGGAAACACCATATATTTT. The encoded protein is CASSQDGYSGNTIYF.

The chain uses TRBV9 and TRBJ2-2; D uncertain. V was trimmed by 1 base and J by 1 base, leaving 5 bases between them. CDR3 size: 14 residues. Germline CDR1 reads SGDLS; CDR2 reads YYNGEE. Written as DNA, the CDR3 is TGTGCCAGCAGCGTAAGGAGGAACACCGGGGAGCTGTTTTTT. Encoded protein: CASSVRRNTGELFF.

The genes are TRBV27 and TRBJ1-6, with 7 nucleotides matching TRBD1. V shed 6 bases, J shed 6 bases, and the junction held 11 bases outside the gene matches. The CDR3 contains 16 residues. Per germline, CDR1 MNHEY and CDR2 SMNVEV (reference sequence). The CDR3 nucleotides read TGTGCCAGCAGATCCCCAGGACAGGTGGTTAATTCACCCCTCCACTTT. This sequence encodes CASRSPGQVVNSPLHF.

The CDR3 sequence is CASRRPGQETQYF. CDR3 DNA: TGCGCCAGCAGGAGACCGGGACAAGAGACCCAGTACTTC. V gene TRBV5-1 combines with J gene TRBJ2-5; TRBD2 is a possible D gene (5 bases). Trimming removed 5 bases at V and 2 bases at J, with 10 bases between. The CDR3 consists of 13 residues. Germline V gene lookup returns CDR1 SGHRS and CDR2 YFSETQ.

This rearrangement joins TRBV2 to TRBJ2-1, with D possibly TRBD2 on 6 matching bases. The ends were cut back, 3 bases at V and 3 bases at J, with 15 bases in the middle. The CDR3 is 16 residues long. Germline values: CDR1 SNHLY, CDR2 FYNNEI. The CDR3 nucleotides read TGTGCCAGCAGTGATACGGGGGAGGAGGGCTACAATGAGCAGTTCTTC. It specifies CASSDTGEEGYNEQFF.

This chain connects TRBV19 to TRBJ1-4; D gene unclear. The CDR3 spans 15 residues. The germline V and J ends were trimmed by 2 bases and 6 bases, with 13 bases remaining between them. Per germline, CDR1 LNHDA and CDR2 SQIVND (reference sequence). CDR3 sequence: CASSISAGRDEKLFF. CDR3 DNA sequence: TGTGCCAGTAGTATATCGGCCGGGCGGGATGAAAAACTGTTTTTT.

This clone was detected once. The chain couples TRBV2 to TRBJ2-5, with 8 positions matching TRBD2. CDR1 is SNHLY, CDR2 FYNNEI, per germline. This CDR3 comprises 20 residues. V dropped 2 bases and J dropped 0; count of bases not matched to a gene: 17. The CDR3 sequence is CASSEMPGFTSGQYQETQYF. CDR3 bases: TGTGCCAGCAGTGAAATGCCGGGCTTTACTAGCGGCCAGTACCAAGAGACCCAGTACTTC.